This TCR beta chain came from a study of T cell responses to AZD1222 COVID-19 vaccine. This CDR3 region has 14 residues. After removal of 5 bases from V and 3 bases from J, the junction contained 5 bases not matched to a gene. Germline values: CDR1 MNHNY, CDR2 SVGAGI (reference sequence). Study-level findings and limits: Sampling captured repertoires only after the peak T cell response. Following two doses of AZD1222, Spike-specific TCR breadth and depth rose. In a largely white British group with more females than males, clonal diversity was possibly underestimated.

Generated by immunoSEQ multiplex PCR, the TCRdb table keeps only in-frame clones and is missing some. The sample consists of some 150,000 clones, around 90% of them appearing once. About this clone: The antigen remains undetermined.

V gene TRBV6-6 combines with J gene TRBJ2-3; 7 bases map to TRBD1. The sequenced sample was peripheral blood, obtained on day 0 of AZD1222 vaccination. The TCR was taken from an adult in good health. The DNA of the CDR3 is TGTGCCAGCAGTAATCGACAGGGTACAGATACGCAGTATTTT. This encodes CASSNRQGTDTQYF.